Sequencing of this TCR beta chain was carried out in a study of neurological immune-mediated disorders. TCRdb re-analysed the 5' RACE reads in MiXCR, keeping a single row per CDR3 protein. The top ten clones hold under 5.5% of a sample with fewer than 65,000 distinct CDR3 sequences, about a tenth of them seen once. This CDR3 region has 15 residues. CDR1 and CDR2 from the germline V gene are MNHEY and SVGEGT. Trimming removed 3 bases from V and 4 bases from J; junction bases left unmatched: 8. The sample holds many counts of this clonotype. This chain connects TRBV6-2 or TRBV6-3 to TRBJ2-5, with 7 bases identical to TRBD2. Sequencing input: PBMCs. The TCR was taken from a man aged 65 to 85 with HTLV-1-associated myelopathy (HAM/TSP). CDR3 residues: CASSYRRGTGETQYF. The CDR3 DNA reads as TGTGCCAGCAGTTATCGGCGGGGGACGGGAGAGACCCAGTACTTC.